The clone carrying this T cell receptor beta chain was found many times. No antigen is known for it. Trimming removed 3 bases from V and 8 bases from J, with 13 bases in between. This CDR3 is 13 amino acids long. The germline V gene encodes CDR1 SGHVS and CDR2 FQNEAQ. The data stem from a study of T cell repertoires in cytomegalovirus infection. Whole-study context: Signatures in public TCR beta sequences pointed to both CMV infection and matching HLA type.

General study findings and limits: There were carriers of CMV plus the relevant HLA, and cumulative public TCR beta family frequency identified them. The ex vivo response was dominated by HLA-C-restricted CMV-specific TCR beta clonotypes.

MiXCR was run by TCRdb on the reads, yielding one entry per CDR3 protein. This table has more than 400,000 distinct CDR3 sequences, around 27% appearing once. The clonotype originates from a human donor in good health (CMV status not recorded). Some clones in this sample may be carry-over from other donors' samples. Sequencing was carried out using PBMCs. The rearrangement links TRBV7-8 to TRBJ1-2, with TRBD1 as a possible D gene (6 bases). The CDR3 loop reads CASSFGQPLGYTF. The CDR3 nucleotides are TGTGCCAGCAGCTTTGGACAGCCTCTCGGCTACACCTTC. Full variable domain (missing parts from reference TRBV7-8 and TRBJ1-2): GAGVSQSPRYKVAKRGQDVALRCDPISGHVSLFWYQQALGQGPEFLTYFQNEAQLDKSGLPSDRFFAERPEGSVSTLKIQRTQQEDSAVYLCASSFGQPLGYTFGSGTRLTVV.